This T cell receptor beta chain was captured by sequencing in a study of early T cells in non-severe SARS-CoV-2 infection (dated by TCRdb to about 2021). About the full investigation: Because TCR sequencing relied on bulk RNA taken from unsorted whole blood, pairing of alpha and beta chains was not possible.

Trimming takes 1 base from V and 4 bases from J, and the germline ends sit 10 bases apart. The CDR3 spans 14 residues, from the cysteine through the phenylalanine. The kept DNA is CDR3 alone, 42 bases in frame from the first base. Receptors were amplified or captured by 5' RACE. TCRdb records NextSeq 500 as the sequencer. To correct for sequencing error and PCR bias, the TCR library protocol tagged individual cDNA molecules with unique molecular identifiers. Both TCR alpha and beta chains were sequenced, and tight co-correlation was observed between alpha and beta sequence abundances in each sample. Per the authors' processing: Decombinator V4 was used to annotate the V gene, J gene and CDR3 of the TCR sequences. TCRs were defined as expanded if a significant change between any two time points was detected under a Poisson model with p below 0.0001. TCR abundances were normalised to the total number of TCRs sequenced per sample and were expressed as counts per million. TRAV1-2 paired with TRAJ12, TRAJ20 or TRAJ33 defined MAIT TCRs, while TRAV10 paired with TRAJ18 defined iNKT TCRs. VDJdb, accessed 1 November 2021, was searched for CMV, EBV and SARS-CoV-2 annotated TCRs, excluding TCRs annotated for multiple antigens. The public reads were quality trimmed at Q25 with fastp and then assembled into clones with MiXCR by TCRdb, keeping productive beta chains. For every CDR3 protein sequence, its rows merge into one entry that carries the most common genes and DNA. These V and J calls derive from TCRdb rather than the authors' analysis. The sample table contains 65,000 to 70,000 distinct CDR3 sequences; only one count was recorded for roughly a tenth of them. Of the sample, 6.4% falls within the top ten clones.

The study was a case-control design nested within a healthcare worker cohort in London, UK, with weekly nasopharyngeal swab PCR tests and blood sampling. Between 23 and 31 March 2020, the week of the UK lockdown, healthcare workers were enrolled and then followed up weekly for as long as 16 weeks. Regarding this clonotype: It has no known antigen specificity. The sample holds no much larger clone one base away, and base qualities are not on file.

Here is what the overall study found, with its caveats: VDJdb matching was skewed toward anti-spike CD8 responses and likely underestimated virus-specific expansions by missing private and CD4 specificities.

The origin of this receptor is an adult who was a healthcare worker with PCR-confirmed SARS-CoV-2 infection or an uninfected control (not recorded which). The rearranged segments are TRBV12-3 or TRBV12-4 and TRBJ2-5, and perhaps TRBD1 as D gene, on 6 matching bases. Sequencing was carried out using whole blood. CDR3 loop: CASSLGWGRETQYF. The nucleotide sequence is TGTGCCAGCAGTTTAGGATGGGGGCGAGAGACCCAGTACTTC.